These 2 T cell receptor beta chains share one sample of origin, sequenced in a study of regulatory T cells in long-lasting Graves disease. The time point: persistent/refractory GD, antithyroid drugs over 5 years with positive TRAb. The TCR library was made from RNA that had been extracted from PBMCs in TRIzol. In building TCR beta libraries, iRepertoire HTBI primers were used together with Arm-PCR of CDR3 regions. TCRdb ran MiXCR on the multiplex PCR reads and lists one entry per CDR3 protein. Of 650,000 to 850,000 distinct CDR3 sequences in the sample, 30% were seen once. The sample here was peripheral blood mononuclear cells (PBMCs), taken when the disease was refractory, from a patient treated with antithyroid drugs. The receptors were sampled from a female donor with Graves disease.

This chain links TRBV27 with TRBJ2-7; perhaps D is TRBD1 or TRBD2 (5 bases each). Trimming cost V 3 bases and J 7 bases, with 19 bases left between them. The germline gives CDR1 MNHEY, CDR2 SMNVEV (reference sequence). The CDR3 totals 15 residues. The chain's CDR3 is CASSFFGTGRREQYF. The DNA for the CDR3 is TGTGCCAGCAGTTTCTTTGGGACGGGCAGGAGAGAGCAGTACTTC.

This clonotype was picked up one time. V and J are TRBV29-1 and TRBJ1-4; D is perhaps TRBD1 (5 bases). Trimming took off 6 bases at V and 7 bases at J, with 21 bases between the two ends. CDR1 is SQVTM and CDR2 is ANQGSEA in the germline V gene. The CDR3 totals 15 residues. CDR3 coding DNA: TGCAGCGTCCTCTCCGCGGGCCAGGGTCGTGAAAAACTGTTTTTT. Translating it yields CSVLSAGQGREKLFF.